This TCR beta chain is from a study of T-cell reconstitution after alpha-beta-depleted transplantation in children. The CDR3 length is 14 residues. Trimming cost V 7 bases and J 0 bases; bases outside gene matches: 5. The germline gives CDR1 MNHNS, CDR2 SASEGT. The library targeted TCRbeta and was prepared with unique molecular identifiers. TCRdb reanalysed the PCR reads using MiXCR and keeps one entry per CDR3 protein. The sample carries around 71,000 distinct CDR3 sequences, 5.5% to 7.5% recorded once. The sample holds many counts of this clonotype. Material: PBMCs from the stem cell graft donor, obtained from the stem cell graft. The chain carries TRBV6-1 and TRBJ2-7; 8 bases match TRBD1. The source of this sequence is a human donor who donated a stem cell graft to a child with acute lymphoblastic leukemia. The CDR3 DNA is TGTGCCAGCATAGACAGGGGACCCTCCTACGAGCAGTACTTC. Translation gives CASIDRGPSYEQYF.